This section outlines one TCR beta chain sequence together with its context. Its antigen is still unknown. Nothing much larger sits one base from this clone, and base qualities are not available. This sample stems from a study of Graves' ophthalmopathy and Graves' hyperthyroidism (dated by TCRdb to the late 2010s). Looking at the study overall: Peripheral blood was collected at initial diagnosis, prior to any treatment. The study used signatures of the TCR beta repertoire to tell Graves' ophthalmopathy apart from Graves' hyperthyroidism and to predict which patients would progress to ophthalmopathy. In total, under 150 blood samples were TCR-sequenced: 43 ophthalmopathy, 75 hyperthyroidism and approximately 17 hyperthyroidism-to-ophthalmopathy patients. To explore V-J signatures that separate ophthalmopathy from hyperthyroidism, a discovery set of about a hundred patients was enrolled, consisting of about 43 with ophthalmopathy and some 59 with stable hyperthyroidism. For independent validation, a separate cohort was made up of approximately 19 hyperthyroidism patients plus 17 patients who later progressed from hyperthyroidism to ophthalmopathy. In five or six hyperthyroidism patients, T-cell repertoires of thyroid tissue and blood were compared. Following sample collection, hyperthyroidism patients were given methimazole at a starting dose of 30 mg daily, and ophthalmopathy patients were given high-dose intravenous methylprednisolone. The roughly 90 discovery patients were divided at random into training and test sets in a 7:3 ratio.

TCR beta CDR3 regions were amplified from RNA transcripts for repertoire sequencing. The first round was an RT-PCR using HTBI primers with the Qiagen OneStep RT-PCR kit, and this first round was followed by a second-round multiplex PCR, then size selection and purification. Sequencing of the libraries was carried out on an Illumina HiSeq2000 in paired-end mode with 100 bp reads. The paper's data handling went like this. SOAPnuke was used for read processing, and reads with adapters, uncalled bases, a mean Phred below 15, or no exact constant-primer or identifier match were discarded. High-quality paired reads were merged with COPE v1.2.5. Each unique nucleotide sequence was defined as a clonotype, and clonotypes were aligned to IMGT TRB V, D and J references with MiTCR v1.1. The analysis was limited to V-J combinations with a frequency above 0.0001, which together covered 98% to 99.2% of repertoires. A TCR clonal expansion and chaos score per V-J combination was defined as the ratio of F50 clonal expansion to chaos observed in the TCRdist matrix. Welch's t-statistics and random forest were used to reduce the features to some 13 V-J combinations, which were then used as input to a naive Bayes classifier. The similarity between thyroid and blood repertoires was quantified using the Morisita-Horn index. The public reads were reanalyzed by TCRdb: fastp trimming at Q25, MiXCR alignment, in-frame beta chains only. Each CDR3 protein gets just one entry, which takes the most common genes and DNA from the rows behind it. The authors' filters were not applied to this entry. This sample lists roughly 500,000 distinct CDR3 sequences; around an eighth were detected once. Of the sample, approximately 9.8% is held by the ten largest clones.

Ophthalmopathy patients had moderately to severely active disease, Clinical Activity Score of at least 3, NOSPECS grade of at least 4, and disease duration under 3 months. Patients with other autoimmune diseases, uncontrolled infections, pregnancy or lactation were excluded. Clinical symptoms, serum thyroxine, TRAb, thyroid ultrasound and orbital computed tomography were used for diagnosis. PBMCs were isolated from around 10 ml of fresh peripheral blood by Ficoll-Paque density gradient centrifugation. Total RNA was extracted using Trizol reagent, and RNA quality was checked on an Agilent 2100 Bioanalyzer. The full study reports these points: Most expanded thyroid clonotypes with a frequency above 0.001 also appeared in blood, which suggests that blood repertoires may reflect the immune response in the thyroid. In validation, the model predicted ophthalmopathy progression with 55% to 71% sensitivity and 72.22% specificity; some twelve predicted patients were CT-confirmed with GO in a median of 6.5 months. In cross-validation, the 13-signature model distinguished ophthalmopathy from stable hyperthyroidism with nearly 90% sensitivity and roughly 81% specificity, and in the test set the corresponding values were roughly 80% and 75%. No statistical method was used to predetermine the sample size, and group allocation was not hidden from the investigators.

Counted from cysteine to phenylalanine, this CDR3 has 14 amino acids. The CDR3 DNA has 42 bases and is translated from base 1. V is cut back by 5 bases and J by 2 bases, with 6 bases in the junction unmatched. CDR1 is given as SGHRS and CDR2 as YFSETQ, both from the germline V gene. Material: blood. In this chain, TRBV5-1 is recombined with TRBJ2-7; 8 central bases correspond to TRBD1. The clonotype originates from a woman in her twenties or thirties with Graves' ophthalmopathy. Donor details come from another sample of the same person, matched by shared clones. The DNA sequence is given as TGCGCCAGCAGAGCCGGGACAGGACCCTACGAGCAGTACTTC. Its protein is CASRAGTGPYEQYF.